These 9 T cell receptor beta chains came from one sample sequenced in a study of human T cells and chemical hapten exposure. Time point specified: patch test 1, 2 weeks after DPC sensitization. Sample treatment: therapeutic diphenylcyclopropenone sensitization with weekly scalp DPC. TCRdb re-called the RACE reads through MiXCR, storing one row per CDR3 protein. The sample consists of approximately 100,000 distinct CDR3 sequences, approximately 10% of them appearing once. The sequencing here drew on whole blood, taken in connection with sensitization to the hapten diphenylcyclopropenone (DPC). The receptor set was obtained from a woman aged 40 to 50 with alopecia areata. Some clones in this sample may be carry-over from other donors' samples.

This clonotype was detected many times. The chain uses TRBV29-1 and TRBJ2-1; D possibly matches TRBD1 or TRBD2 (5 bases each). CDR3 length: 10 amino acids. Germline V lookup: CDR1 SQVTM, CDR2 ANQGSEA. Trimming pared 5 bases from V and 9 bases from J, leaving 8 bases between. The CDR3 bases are TGCAGCGTTCGGGACCTTGAGCAGTTCTTC. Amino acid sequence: CSVRDLEQFF.

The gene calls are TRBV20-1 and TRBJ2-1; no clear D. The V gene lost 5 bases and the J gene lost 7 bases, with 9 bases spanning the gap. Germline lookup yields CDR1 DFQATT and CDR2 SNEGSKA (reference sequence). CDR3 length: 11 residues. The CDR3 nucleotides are TGCAGTGCTGAATTAGTGAATGAGCAGTTCTTC. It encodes CSAELVNEQFF.

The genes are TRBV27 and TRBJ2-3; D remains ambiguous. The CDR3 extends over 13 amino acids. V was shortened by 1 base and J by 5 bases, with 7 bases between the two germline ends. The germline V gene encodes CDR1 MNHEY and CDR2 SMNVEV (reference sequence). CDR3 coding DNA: TGTGCCAGCAGTTTATGGTCGGTAGATACGCAGTATTTT. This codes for CASSLWSVDTQYF.

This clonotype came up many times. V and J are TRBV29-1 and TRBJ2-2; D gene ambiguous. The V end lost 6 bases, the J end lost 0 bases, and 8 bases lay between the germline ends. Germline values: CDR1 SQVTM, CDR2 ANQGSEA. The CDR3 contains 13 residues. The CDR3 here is CSVDRSNTGELFF. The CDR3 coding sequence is TGCAGCGTCGACCGTTCGAACACCGGGGAGCTGTTTTTT.

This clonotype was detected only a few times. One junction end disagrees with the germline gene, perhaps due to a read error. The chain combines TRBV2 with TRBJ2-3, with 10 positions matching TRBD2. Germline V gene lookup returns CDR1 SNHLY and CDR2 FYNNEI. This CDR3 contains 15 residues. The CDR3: CASLILAGAGIRQYF. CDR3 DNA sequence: TGCGCCAGCCTTATTCTAGCGGGAGCGGGAATAAGGCAGTATTTT.

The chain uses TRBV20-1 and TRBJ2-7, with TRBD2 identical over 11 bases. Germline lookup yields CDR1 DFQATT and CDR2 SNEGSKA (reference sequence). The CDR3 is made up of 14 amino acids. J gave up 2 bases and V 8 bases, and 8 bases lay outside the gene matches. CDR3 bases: TGCAGTCGCTCCCTAGCGGGAGGACCCTACGAGCAGTACTTC. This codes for CSRSLAGGPYEQYF.

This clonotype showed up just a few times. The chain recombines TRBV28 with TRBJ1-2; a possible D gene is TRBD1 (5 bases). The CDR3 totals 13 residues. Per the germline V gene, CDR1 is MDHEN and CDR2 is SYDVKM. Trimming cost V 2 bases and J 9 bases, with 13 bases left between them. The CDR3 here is CASSLERRGRYTF. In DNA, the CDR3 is TGTGCCAGCAGTTTAGAGCGTCGGGGCCGCTACACCTTC.

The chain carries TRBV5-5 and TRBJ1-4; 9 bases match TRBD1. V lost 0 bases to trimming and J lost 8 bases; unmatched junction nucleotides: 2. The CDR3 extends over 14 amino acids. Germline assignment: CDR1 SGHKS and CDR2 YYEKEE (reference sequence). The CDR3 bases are TGTGCCAGCAGCTTGGACAGGGGGCGCGAAAAACTGTTTTTT. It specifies CASSLDRGREKLFF.

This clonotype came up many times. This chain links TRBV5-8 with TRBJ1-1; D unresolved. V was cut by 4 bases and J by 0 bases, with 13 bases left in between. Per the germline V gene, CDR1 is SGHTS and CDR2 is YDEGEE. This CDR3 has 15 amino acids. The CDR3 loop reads CASSPRTRMNTEAFF. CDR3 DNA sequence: TGTGCCAGCAGCCCCAGGACCCGCATGAACACTGAAGCTTTCTTT.